What follows are 10 T cell receptor beta chains derived from one specimen sequenced in a study of blood T cell repertoires in COVID-19. Sequencing was performed with immunoSEQ multiplex PCR; in TCRdb, only in-frame clones are kept and a portion is missing. The profile shows roughly 200,000 clones, 89% of them singletons. Input material: PBMCs or T cells enriched from blood (not recorded which). These TCRs come from a woman aged 40 to 50 with acute COVID-19.

This chain links TRBV11-3 with TRBJ2-1; 9 bases agree with TRBD2. Per the germline V gene, CDR1 is SGHNT and CDR2 is YENEEA. V lost 5 bases and J lost 8; bases outside the gene matches: 10. The CDR3 has 15 residues. The CDR3 DNA sequence: TGTGCCAGCAGCCAGGCTGGTAGCGGGAGCTATGAGCAGTTCTTC. Amino acid sequence: CASSQAGSGSYEQFF.

J is TRBJ2-2 and V is TRBV29-1; TRBD1 might be the D (6 bases). The CDR3 spans 15 residues. The germline gives CDR1 SQVTM, CDR2 ANQGSEA. The V gene lost 2 bases and the J gene lost 5 bases, with 15 bases spanning the gap. The CDR3 sequence: CSVEKGGMRTGELFF. In nucleotides, the CDR3 is TGCAGCGTTGAAAAAGGGGGAATGAGGACCGGGGAGCTGTTTTTT.

The chain has TRBV6-2 or TRBV6-3 and TRBJ2-7; 7 positions match TRBD1. The CDR3 covers 14 residues. Germline CDR1 MNHEY, CDR2 SVGEGT. V trimming: 2 bases; J trimming: 2 bases; junction bases outside the gene matches: 3. The CDR3 region is CASSYAQGAYEQYF. CDR3 in DNA: TGTGCCAGCAGTTACGCTCAGGGGGCCTACGAGCAGTACTTC.

This chain connects TRBV5-1 to TRBJ2-3; TRBD1 is a possible D gene (5 bases). The CDR3 covers 15 residues. V was clipped by 3 bases and J by 2 bases, with 13 bases between them. Germline V gene data show CDR1 as SGHRS and CDR2 as YFSETQ. The CDR3 reads CASSWKGAATDTQYF. CDR3 DNA: TGCGCCAGCAGCTGGAAAGGGGCGGCCACAGATACGCAGTATTTT.

This clone was seen only once. This chain connects TRBV30 to TRBJ2-7, with 8 positions matching TRBD1. CDR1 and CDR2 from the germline V gene are GTSNPN and SVGIG (reference sequence). The CDR3 runs to 13 residues. The V segment lost 1 base and the J segment 5 bases; nucleotides outside the gene matches: 4. CDR3 sequence (DNA): TGTGCCTGGAGTGGAGACAGGGGCCACGAGCAGTACTTC. This translates into CAWSGDRGHEQYF.

V usage is TRBV10-1 and J usage is TRBJ2-2, with 8 positions matching TRBD1. Trimming took 6 bases from V and 7 from J; bases not matched to a gene: 4. The CDR3 sequence is 13 residues long. Germline CDR1 and CDR2: WNHNN and SYGVQD (reference sequence). The CDR3 DNA reads TGCGCCAGCAGACGGACAGGGAACGGGGAGCTGTTTTTT. Translating gives CASRRTGNGELFF.

J is TRBJ2-7 and V is TRBV21-1; the table assigns TRBD2, which was not confirmed against the DNA. TRBV21-1 is designated a pseudogene. This CDR3 is 15 amino acids long. CDR3 sequence: CASSCRTSGSYEQYF. The CDR3 nucleotides read TGTGCCAGCAGCTGCCGGACTAGCGGGAGTTACGAGCAGTACTTC.

V gene TRBV12-3 or TRBV12-4 combines with J gene TRBJ1-5; tentative D call: TRBD1 (6 bases). Trimming removed 7 bases at V and 3 bases at J, with 10 bases between. The CDR3 is 13 residues long. The CDR3 reads CASTRQANQPQHF. The CDR3 coding sequence is TGTGCCAGCACCCGACAGGCCAATCAGCCCCAGCATTTT.

The chain recombines TRBV5-1 with TRBJ2-3; 7 positions agree with TRBD2. Germline CDR1 and CDR2: SGHRS and YFSETQ. The CDR3 consists of 17 residues. J gave up 2 bases and V 0 bases, and 9 bases lay outside the gene matches. CDR3 protein: CASSLGGGGFHTDTQYF. The DNA of the CDR3 is TGCGCCAGCAGCTTGGGAGGCGGGGGATTCCACACAGATACGCAGTATTTT.

The chain couples TRBV18 to TRBJ1-2; maybe TRBD1 (6 bases). This CDR3 is 15 amino acids long. Trimming took off 2 bases at V and 2 bases at J, with 12 bases between the two ends. From germline, CDR1 is KGHSH and CDR2 LQKENI. The CDR3 DNA sequence: TGTGCCAGCTCACCAGGGCAGGGGAGAAACTATGGCTACACCTTC. It is translated as CASSPGQGRNYGYTF.